These 27 T cell receptor beta chains originate from one sample sequenced in a study of cytomegalovirus exposure and HLA in healthy donors. Both 60 Vbeta primers and 13 Jbeta primers went into the PCR. Sequencing used immunoSEQ multiplex PCR; TCRdb keeps in-frame clones, though not all of them. The sample lists under 130,000 clones, roughly 80% occurring once. Sequenced material: PBMCs. The receptors stem from a man aged 45-60 years in good health and CMV-seropositive.

The rearrangement joins TRBV28 to TRBJ1-1, with 10 bases lining up with TRBD1. Germline CDR1 MDHEN, CDR2 SYDVKM. This CDR3 contains 13 residues. V was clipped by 6 bases and J by 9 bases; unmatched bases: 7. CDR3 coding DNA: TGTGCCAGCAGACCGGGACAGGGGCTTAAAGCTTTCTTT. Translation gives CASRPGQGLKAFF.

This clone was counted a single time. The J gene is TRBJ2-7, the V gene TRBV4-2; 9 nucleotides match TRBD2. The CDR3 spans 14 residues. Germline CDR1 and CDR2: LGHNA and YNFKEQ. V lost 0 bases and J lost 7; bases outside the gene matches: 4. CDR3 coding DNA: TGTGCCAGCAGCCAAGAGGTTCTAGCGGGGGAGCAGTACTTC. Protein: CASSQEVLAGEQYF.

V gene TRBV11-2 combines with J gene TRBJ2-7; 9 nucleotides match TRBD2. CDR3 length: 16 residues. After removal of 0 bases from V and 9 bases from J, the junction contained 12 bases not matched to a gene. Germline V CDR1 and CDR2: SGHAT, FQNNGV. The CDR3 sequence: CASSLDWSSGSGGQYF. CDR3 DNA sequence: TGTGCCAGCAGCTTAGATTGGAGTAGCGGGAGTGGCGGGCAGTACTTC.

This clone was counted between two and nine times. This chain links TRBV5-7 with TRBJ1-5, with 7 nucleotides matching TRBD1. TRBV5-7 is noted as an ORF with a role that remains uncertain. V dropped 0 bases and J dropped 2; count of bases not matched to a gene: 8. The CDR3 extends over 17 amino acids. CDR3 loop: CASSLEGQRRGNQPQHF. The CDR3 DNA is TGTGCCAGCAGCTTGGAGGGACAGAGGAGAGGCAATCAGCCCCAGCATTTT.

This clone is a singleton in its sample. The chain uses TRBV7-8 and TRBJ1-3; 11 nucleotides align to TRBD1. V was pared by 4 bases and J by 2 bases, with 4 bases of the junction left unmatched. Germline V CDR1 and CDR2: SGHVS, FQNEAQ. The CDR3 contains 16 residues. The CDR3 DNA reads as TGTGCCAGCAGCTCCGGGACAGGGGGAACTGGAAACACCATATATTTT. Translated, it gives CASSSGTGGTGNTIYF.

The chain recombines TRBV18 with TRBJ2-7; 7 nucleotides agree with TRBD1. Trimming at V came to 4 bases and at J to 1 base, leaving 4 bases not matched to a gene. Germline lookup yields CDR1 KGHSH and CDR2 LQKENI. The CDR3 consists of 14 residues. The CDR3 sequence: CASSLETGSYEQYF. DNA of the CDR3: TGTGCCAGCTCACTGGAGACAGGGTCCTACGAGCAGTACTTC.

This chain connects TRBV18 to TRBJ2-7, with 8 bases lining up with TRBD1. J lost 1 base, V lost 11 bases, and 10 bases had no gene match. This CDR3 is 14 amino acids long. The V gene's germline CDR1 is KGHSH and CDR2 LQKENI. In DNA, the CDR3 is TGTGCCTACCACCTGACAGGGGAATCCTACGAGCAGTACTTC. Its protein product is CAYHLTGESYEQYF.

The chain uses TRBV18 and TRBJ2-2; possible D gene TRBD2, 6 bases. Trimming shortened V by 2 bases and J by 1 base, and 14 bases separated the two germline ends. The germline gives CDR1 KGHSH, CDR2 LQKENI. The CDR3 is 17 amino acids. This CDR3 is CASSPNGGEENTGELFF. The CDR3, as DNA: TGTGCCAGCTCACCAAATGGCGGGGAGGAGAACACCGGGGAGCTGTTTTTT.

This chain connects TRBV30 to TRBJ1-1, with D unclear. Germline V gene lookup returns CDR1 GTSNPN and CDR2 SVGIG (reference sequence). CDR3 length: 13 residues. V lost 1 base and J lost 0, with 6 bases in between. The CDR3 here is CAWSADMNTEAFF. For the CDR3, the DNA is TGTGCCTGGAGTGCTGACATGAACACTGAAGCTTTCTTT.

The V gene is TRBV7-2, the J gene TRBJ2-5; TRBD1 might be the D (6 bases). Germline-derived CDR1 and CDR2 are SGHTA and FQGNSA. Trimming took 2 bases from V and 4 from J, leaving 20 bases between them. The CDR3 runs to 17 residues. The CDR3 is CASSLWGRGISLETQYF. The CDR3 nucleotides are TGTGCCAGCAGCTTATGGGGCAGGGGTATATCTTTAGAGACCCAGTACTTC.

CDR3 residues: CASSYGQGARQPQHF. In nucleotides, the CDR3 is TGTGCCAGCAGTTACGGACAGGGGGCGAGGCAGCCCCAGCATTTT. The chain recombines TRBV6-5 with TRBJ1-5; 11 nucleotides agree with TRBD1. The germline gives CDR1 MNHEY, CDR2 SVGAGI. This CDR3 is 15 amino acids long. With V trimmed by 2 bases and J by 7 bases, 4 bases remained unmatched.

V and J are TRBV6-1 and TRBJ2-5; D is perhaps TRBD2 (5 bases). The CDR3 length is 12 residues. Germline-derived CDR1 and CDR2 are MNHNS and SASEGT. V gave up 3 bases and J gave up 5 bases, with 7 bases separating them. The CDR3 region is CASSDSGETQYF. The DNA of the CDR3 is TGTGCCAGCAGTGATTCGGGGGAGACCCAGTACTTC.

This chain connects TRBV6-1 to TRBJ1-2; 7 bases line up with TRBD1. Germline CDR1 MNHNS, CDR2 SASEGT. The V segment lost 2 bases and the J segment 5 bases; nucleotides outside the gene matches: 2. The CDR3 has 13 residues. CDR3 DNA: TGTGCCAGCAGTGAAACAGGGGCTTATGGCTACACCTTC. Protein product: CASSETGAYGYTF.

V gene TRBV6-5 combines with J gene TRBJ2-1; possible D gene TRBD2, 5 bases. V was clipped by 8 bases and J by 4 bases, with 12 bases between them. Germline assignment: CDR1 MNHEY and CDR2 SVGAGI. CDR3 length: 13 residues. CDR3 in DNA: TGTGCCAGCGGAGGTCTGCTTTACAATGAGCAGTTCTTC. It yields the protein CASGGLLYNEQFF.

V and J are TRBV6-1 and TRBJ2-3; the D gene is possibly TRBD1 (5 bases). V lost 5 bases, J lost 4 bases, and 13 bases lay in between. The CDR3 is made up of 14 amino acids. From germline, CDR1 is MNHNS and CDR2 SASEGT. The CDR3 DNA reads as TGTGCCAGCAGTCCTTGGGGCACGCCAGATACGCAGTATTTT. Protein sequence: CASSPWGTPDTQYF.

The chain links TRBV11-3 to TRBJ2-7; D possibly corresponds to TRBD1 (5 bases). The germline gives CDR1 SGHNT, CDR2 YENEEA. The CDR3 sequence is 13 residues long. Trimming left V 2 bases short and J 1 base short, with 6 bases between. This CDR3 reads CASSLQGSYEQYF. For the CDR3, the DNA is TGTGCCAGCAGCTTACAGGGTTCCTACGAGCAGTACTTC.

This chain links TRBV30 with TRBJ1-5, with a tentative D call TRBD1 (5 bases). The V end lost 4 bases, the J end lost 9 bases, and 13 bases lay between the germline ends. The CDR3 is 12 amino acids. Germline CDR1 and CDR2: GTSNPN and SVGIG (reference sequence). The CDR3 DNA follows: TGTGCCTGGAAACAGGAGACTGGGCCCCAGCATTTT. It yields the protein CAWKQETGPQHF.

The chain links TRBV15 to TRBJ2-7, with 10 nucleotides matching TRBD1. Germline CDR1 is LNHNV and CDR2 is YYDKDF (reference sequence). The CDR3 spans 15 residues. J was trimmed by 4 bases and V by 0 bases; bases with no gene match: 3. The CDR3 DNA sequence: TGTGCCACCAGCAGAGATGGACAGGGGGTATACGAGCAGTACTTC. It codes for CATSRDGQGVYEQYF. The full variable domain, in which reference TRBV15 and TRBJ2-7 provide the parts outside the CDR3, is DAMVIQNPRYQVTQFGKPVTLSCSQTLNHNVMYWYQQKSSQAPKLLFHYYDKDFNNEADTPDNFQSRRPNTSFCFLDIRSPGLGDTAMYLCATSRDGQGVYEQYFGPGTRLTVT.

The rearrangement joins TRBV5-1 to TRBJ2-1; D gene unclear. The CDR3 has 12 amino acids. Germline V gene lookup returns CDR1 SGHRS and CDR2 YFSETQ. V was pared by 5 bases and J by 6 bases, with 9 bases between. DNA for the CDR3: TGCGCCAGCAGTTCAACTGGCAATGAGCAGTTCTTC. Amino acids: CASSSTGNEQFF.

The chain couples TRBV4-2 to TRBJ2-1, with D uncertain. The CDR3 is 11 amino acids. The V and J ends lost 2 bases and 7 bases respectively, with 3 bases between them. CDR1 LGHNA and CDR2 YNFKEQ come from the germline V gene. In nucleotides, the CDR3 is TGTGCCAGCAGCCAACAGAATGAGCAGTTCTTC. Translation: CASSQQNEQFF.

V is TRBV11-2 and J is TRBJ2-1, with a tentative D call TRBD2 (5 bases). Germline assignment: CDR1 SGHAT and CDR2 FQNNGV. This CDR3 is built from 16 residues. V lost 5 bases and J 0 bases, leaving 14 bases between the germline ends. CDR3 sequence: CASSRSGLNSYNEQFF. The CDR3 nucleotides read TGTGCCAGCAGCCGAAGCGGCCTGAACTCCTACAATGAGCAGTTCTTC.

The chain is built from TRBV6-5 and TRBJ2-5; 7 bases line up with TRBD1. The germline V gene has CDR1 MNHEY and CDR2 SVGAGI. The CDR3 totals 13 residues. The V segment lost 5 bases and the J segment 6 bases; nucleotides outside the gene matches: 6. The CDR3 loop is CASSPDRVQTQYF. The CDR3 DNA reads as TGTGCCAGCAGTCCAGACAGGGTGCAGACCCAGTACTTC.

This chain uses TRBV5-1 with TRBJ1-2, with 11 bases that match TRBD1. V lost 3 bases, J lost 3 bases, and 4 bases stayed unmatched. CDR1 is SGHRS and CDR2 is YFSETQ in the germline V gene. This CDR3 is 15 amino acids long. The DNA for the CDR3 is TGCGCCAGCAGCTCGGGACAGGGGGGGGACTATGGCTACACCTTC. Amino acids: CASSSGQGGDYGYTF.

The chain couples TRBV27 to TRBJ2-1; 15 bases are a match to TRBD2. CDR1 is MNHEY and CDR2 is SMNVEV in the germline V gene (reference sequence). With V trimmed by 1 base and J by 10 bases, 5 bases remained unmatched. The CDR3 contains 16 residues. The CDR3 DNA sequence: TGTGCCAGCAGTTTATGGACTAGCGGGAGGGCCGAGGAGCAGTTCTTC. This gives the protein CASSLWTSGRAEEQFF.

The chain joins TRBV25-1 to TRBJ2-3, with 11 bases identical to TRBD2. V gave up 4 bases and J gave up 2 bases; unmatched junction bases: 11. This CDR3 spans 18 amino acids. The germline CDR1 and CDR2 sequences are MGHDK and SYGVNS. In DNA, the CDR3 is TGTGCCAGCAGTGGACTAGCGGGAACCATAAATAACACAGATACGCAGTATTTT. Translation gives CASSGLAGTINNTDTQYF.

V gene TRBV2 combines with J gene TRBJ2-3, with 9 bases identical to TRBD2. The CDR3 extends over 16 amino acids. Per the germline V gene, CDR1 is SNHLY and CDR2 is FYNNEI. The V and J ends lost 4 bases and 0 bases, in that order; junction bases with no gene match: 5. The CDR3 DNA is TGTGCCAGCAGTGTGAGACTAGCGGTTAGCACAGATACGCAGTATTTT. Protein sequence: CASSVRLAVSTDTQYF.

This chain links TRBV6-1 with TRBJ1-1; TRBD1 matches 7 bases. J was trimmed by 1 base and V by 11 bases; bases with no gene match: 10. Germline CDR1 MNHNS, CDR2 SASEGT. The CDR3 spans 14 residues. The CDR3 DNA follows: TGTGCCTCAAACACAGGGGTCGGGAACACTGAAGCTTTCTTT. It specifies CASNTGVGNTEAFF.